Shown below are 11 T cell receptor beta chains from a single sample sequenced in a study of post-analysis software for immune sequencing data. General study results and limits: Controls had lower frequencies than patients of a few TRBV segments, which included TRBV5-6, TRBV5-1 and TRBV20-1.

Prepared TCR beta cDNA libraries contained unique molecular identifiers. In TCRdb, the PCR reads were re-called with MiXCR into one record per CDR3 protein. The sample records hundreds of thousands of distinct CDR3 sequences, around 60% being singletons. Their cognate antigens are unknown. Sequencing was performed on blood. These receptors all stem from a girl aged 2-15 years with multiple sclerosis.

The V call is TRBV12-3 or TRBV12-4, the J call TRBJ2-1; a weak D match, TRBD2 (6 bases). The CDR3 has 16 residues. Trimming left V 2 bases short and J 4 bases short, with 15 bases between. This CDR3 reads CASSLRGLLRYNEQFF. The CDR3 nucleotides read TGTGCCAGCAGTTTAAGGGGACTTTTAAGGTACAATGAGCAGTTCTTC.

This clonotype showed up just a few times. The chain recombines TRBV29-1 with TRBJ2-7; TRBD1 agrees at 8 bases. Germline CDR1 reads SQVTM; CDR2 reads ANQGSEA. The CDR3 spans 14 residues. The V and J ends lost 7 bases and 5 bases, in that order; junction bases with no gene match: 13. This chain's CDR3 is CSAAPGQGSHEQYF. The CDR3, as DNA: TGCAGCGCTGCCCCCGGACAGGGATCCCACGAGCAGTACTTC.

This chain links TRBV10-2 with TRBJ1-2, with TRBD1 as a possible D gene (5 bases). The CDR3 covers 15 residues. CDR1 WSHSY and CDR2 SAAADI come from the germline V gene. Deletions cut 7 bases from V and 0 bases from J, with 15 bases between. DNA of the CDR3: TGCGCCAGCATTGGTCCGGGGGGAGCTAACTATGGCTACACCTTC. This translates into CASIGPGGANYGYTF.

The V gene is TRBV7-2, the J gene TRBJ2-7, with 9 bases fitting TRBD2. With the DNA end fitting TRBJ2-4 better, the J assignment may be wrong. Germline V gene data show CDR1 as SGHTA and CDR2 as FQGNSA. This CDR3 region has 17 residues. CDR3 coding DNA: TGTGCCAGCAGCAACGAAGCGGGGGGCCCCCCAGGGAACATTCAGTACTTC. This gives the protein CASSNEAGGPPGNIQYF.

The chain combines TRBV10-3 with TRBJ2-7; 9 nucleotides agree with TRBD1. The CDR3 totals 12 residues. Germline CDR1 reads ENHRY; CDR2 reads SYGVKD. V trimming: 10 bases; J trimming: 6 bases; junction bases outside the gene matches: 7. Here the CDR3 DNA reads TGTGCCACGGGACAGGGCGGAAGCGAGCAGTACTTC. Its protein is CATGQGGSEQYF.

The chain combines TRBV4-1 with TRBJ1-6; TRBD1 matches at 9 bases. Germline V CDR1 and CDR2: MGHRA, YSYEKL. J gave up 9 bases and V 3 bases, and 9 bases lay outside the gene matches. This CDR3 comprises 16 residues. CDR3 in amino acids: CASSQAGGQGASPLHF. For the CDR3, the DNA is TGCGCCAGCAGCCAGGCGGGGGGACAGGGCGCTTCACCCCTCCACTTT.

This clonotype was found a few times. The CDR3 DNA reads as TGTGCCAGCAGCTTAAGTGGACGGGAGGGTGATCGGTTCTTC. It translates to CASSLSGREGDRFF. V gene TRBV7-3 combines with J gene TRBJ2-1, with TRBD2 matching 8 bases. Per germline, CDR1 SGHTA and CDR2 FQGTGA. After removal of 1 base from V and 15 bases from J, the junction contained 11 bases not matched to a gene. The CDR3 runs to 14 residues.

The chain has TRBV29-1 and TRBJ1-1; no clear D gene. Between the trimmed V and J ends, which lost 4 bases and 6 bases, there was a span of 9 bases. Germline V gene data show CDR1 as SQVTM and CDR2 as ANQGSEA. This CDR3 comprises 11 residues. The CDR3 nucleotides are TGCAGCGTTGGGAAGGGCCCTGAAGCTTTCTTT. Amino acid sequence: CSVGKGPEAFF.

The V gene is TRBV7-8, the J gene TRBJ2-1; 9 nucleotides agree with TRBD2. The CDR3 length is 16 residues. Germline assignment: CDR1 SGHVS and CDR2 FQNEAQ. V was pared by 1 base and J by 2 bases, with 3 bases of the junction left unmatched. The DNA of the CDR3 is TGTGCCAGCAGCTTAGGCGTAGCGGGGGCCTACAATGAGCAGTTCTTC. This codes for CASSLGVAGAYNEQFF.

This clonotype was detected only a few times. V and J are TRBV5-1 and TRBJ2-1; 9 bases match TRBD2. CDR1 SGHRS and CDR2 YFSETQ come from the germline V gene. The CDR3 totals 17 residues. V was clipped by 2 bases and J by 2 bases; unmatched bases: 8. CDR3 nucleotides: TGCGCCAGCAGCTTCCTACCACTAGCGGGCACCTACAATGAGCAGTTCTTC. Translation gives CASSFLPLAGTYNEQFF.

The chain has TRBV2 and TRBJ2-1, with TRBD2 identical over 12 bases. Trimming removed 7 bases from V and 0 bases from J; junction bases left unmatched: 10. The germline gives CDR1 SNHLY, CDR2 FYNNEI. CDR3 length: 18 residues. The CDR3 here is CASMRTSGVKSSYNEQFF. As DNA, the CDR3 is TGTGCCAGCATGCGGACTAGCGGGGTCAAGTCCTCCTACAATGAGCAGTTCTTC.